A selection of T cell receptor beta chains follows, all from one sample in a study of regulatory T cells in long-lasting Graves disease. TCRdb reanalysed the multiplex PCR reads using MiXCR and keeps one entry per CDR3 protein. Here the sample spans approximately 400,000 distinct CDR3 sequences, less than 25% being singletons. Sequences were derived from peripheral blood mononuclear cells (PBMCs), sampled when the disease was refractory, from a patient treated with antithyroid drugs. The source of these receptors is a female donor with Graves disease. Each CDR3 is given with its conserved first and last residue. The order of the fields is CDR3 length, V gene, J gene, D gene, clone size, CDR3 protein, CDR3 DNA. The D gene is left open where the match is weak. Clone sizes are given selectively: once, few, many, or a class where the clone is expanded.

CDR3 length: 16
V gene: TRBV7-2
J gene: TRBJ2-7
D gene: TRBD2
clone size: many
CDR3 protein: CASSPTAGGRPYEQYF
CDR3 DNA: TGTGCCAGCAGCCCGACTGCGGGGGGGCGACCCTACGAGCAGTACTTC

CDR3 length: 13
V gene: TRBV11-2
J gene: TRBJ1-1
D gene: .
clone size: once
CDR3 protein: CAGSLGWNTEAFF
CDR3 DNA: TGTGCCGGCAGCTTAGGGTGGAACACTGAAGCTTTCTTT

CDR3 length: 12
V gene: TRBV12-3/TRBV12-4
J gene: TRBJ2-7
D gene: .
clone size: many
CDR3 protein: CASSLRGNEQYF
CDR3 DNA: TGTGCCAGCAGTTTAAGAGGGAACGAGCAGTACTTC

CDR3 length: 14
V gene: TRBV11-2
J gene: TRBJ2-7
D gene: .
clone size: many
CDR3 protein: CASTPSGPNYEQYF
CDR3 DNA: TGTGCCAGCACCCCCTCCGGGCCAAACTACGAGCAGTACTTC

CDR3 length: 13
V gene: TRBV20-1
J gene: TRBJ1-2
D gene: .
clone size: .
CDR3 protein: CSARDGGFDGYTF
CDR3 DNA: TGCAGTGCTAGAGATGGGGGCTTTGATGGCTACACCTTC

CDR3 length: 15
V gene: TRBV28
J gene: TRBJ1-6
D gene: TRBD1
clone size: many
CDR3 protein: CASSVTGRSNSPLHF
CDR3 DNA: TGTGCCAGCAGTGTGACAGGGAGAAGTAATTCACCCCTCCACTTT

CDR3 length: 16
V gene: TRBV30
J gene: TRBJ2-2
D gene: .
clone size: .
CDR3 protein: CAWSFVGTRNTGELFF
CDR3 DNA: TGTGCCTGGAGTTTCGTAGGGACAAGAAACACCGGGGAGCTGTTTTTT

CDR3 length: 15
V gene: TRBV6-1
J gene: TRBJ2-7
D gene: TRBD2
clone size: many
CDR3 protein: CASSVTSGRTSEQYF
CDR3 DNA: TGTGCCAGCAGTGTGACTAGCGGGAGGACGAGCGAGCAGTACTTC

CDR3 length: 15
V gene: TRBV20-1
J gene: TRBJ2-7
D gene: TRBD2
clone size: many
CDR3 protein: CSAKLASGRIYEQYF
CDR3 DNA: TGCAGTGCTAAACTGGCTAGCGGGAGAATCTACGAGCAGTACTTC

CDR3 length: 14
V gene: TRBV7-2
J gene: TRBJ2-7
D gene: .
clone size: many
CDR3 protein: CASSPTTLTYEQYF
CDR3 DNA: TGTGCCAGCAGCCCCACTACCTTAACCTACGAGCAGTACTTC

CDR3 length: 15
V gene: TRBV7-3
J gene: TRBJ2-7
D gene: TRBD1
clone size: many
CDR3 protein: CASSSTGGGGYEQYF
CDR3 DNA: TGTGCCAGCAGCTCCACAGGGGGCGGGGGTTACGAGCAGTACTTC

CDR3 length: 13
V gene: TRBV7-6
J gene: TRBJ1-6
D gene: TRBD1
clone size: .
CDR3 protein: CASSPGQGSPLHF
CDR3 DNA: TGTGCCAGCAGTCCGGGACAGGGTTCACCCCTCCACTTT

CDR3 length: 15
V gene: TRBV7-2
J gene: TRBJ1-4
D gene: TRBD1
clone size: many
CDR3 protein: CASSRIGQGSGKLFF
CDR3 DNA: TGTGCCAGCAGCCGAATCGGACAGGGTAGCGGGAAACTGTTTTTT

CDR3 length: 15
V gene: TRBV5-1
J gene: TRBJ1-1
D gene: TRBD1
clone size: few
CDR3 protein: CASSSLQGASTEAFF
CDR3 DNA: TGCGCCAGCAGCTCATTACAGGGGGCTAGTACTGAAGCTTTCTTT

CDR3 length: 14
V gene: TRBV12-3/TRBV12-4
J gene: TRBJ2-7
D gene: .
clone size: many
CDR3 protein: CASSYGGRGYEQYF
CDR3 DNA: TGTGCCAGCAGTTATGGTGGGAGAGGTTACGAGCAGTACTTC

CDR3 length: 13
V gene: TRBV6-1
J gene: TRBJ1-2
D gene: .
clone size: many
CDR3 protein: CASSERQGSGYTF
CDR3 DNA: TGTGCCAGCAGTGAACGCCAGGGTTCCGGCTACACCTTC

CDR3 length: 15
V gene: TRBV11-1
J gene: TRBJ1-6
D gene: .
clone size: few
CDR3 protein: CASSPSGNVNSPLHF
CDR3 DNA: TGTGCCAGCAGCCCCTCCGGGAACGTAAATTCACCCCTCCACTTT

CDR3 length: 13
V gene: TRBV20-1
J gene: TRBJ2-7
D gene: .
clone size: .
CDR3 protein: CSAQRAQSYEQYF
CDR3 DNA: TGCAGTGCCCAACGGGCGCAGTCCTACGAGCAGTACTTC

CDR3 length: 14
V gene: TRBV10-2
J gene: TRBJ2-7
D gene: .
clone size: .
CDR3 protein: CASTMDPASYEQYF
CDR3 DNA: TGCGCCAGCACCATGGACCCCGCGTCCTACGAGCAGTACTTC

CDR3 length: 14
V gene: TRBV19
J gene: TRBJ2-2
D gene: .
clone size: few
CDR3 protein: CASSIGAGTGELFF
CDR3 DNA: TGTGCCAGTTCGATCGGAGCGGGCACCGGGGAGCTGTTTTTT